This TCR beta chain appears in the sequencing data of a study of human T cells and chemical hapten exposure (dated by TCRdb to 2020 to 2023). Background on the whole study: For sensitization, 2% DPC in acetone was applied to a 2 cm by 2 cm area of upper inner arm skin. Throughout the roughly 23-week study period, patients were also given weekly therapeutic DPC doses on the scalp. Patch tests used Finn chambers with 0.01% DPC on the upper back, scored after 6 days by International Contact Dermatitis Research Group standards. Most of the patients in the cohort were female, and the cohort covered alopecia areata with under or over 50% scalp involvement, alopecia totalis and alopecia universalis. The libraries were sequenced as a pool, and the TCR yield per sample differed mostly because of small variations in library volumes within the pool. The study tracked peripheral blood TCR repertoire changes in vivo during primary and secondary sensitization to the hapten diphenylcyclopropenone (DPC) in alopecia patients. Blood was sampled from patients pre-sensitization (week 0) and at 2, 6 and about 24 weeks after DPC sensitization. Blood for TCR sequencing was provided by twenty-nine alopecia patients at one to four time points (pre-sensitization, 2, 6 and 24 weeks).

Broad study findings and their caveats: Repeated subsampling changed both the strength of the expansion versus patch-test correlation and the threshold at which that correlation became significant. Because all patients had alopecia, a presumed autoimmune disease, the immune response of the patients might differ from that of healthy individuals. The number of PT1 expanded TCRs positively correlated with patch test score, significant at thresholds 8, 16 and 32 but not 4. DPC sensitization did not change how many TCRs were above 1 in 1000 frequency, and no evidence was found of alterations in global repertoire structure. Compared with pre-sensitization or healthy control sets, expanded TCRs formed significantly more large CDR3 similarity clusters, which is consistent with antigen-driven responses.

This clonotype was observed at least ten times. There is no known antigen for this receptor. One base away there is no much larger clone; base qualities are not given. In light of the paper, this sample's time point label describes: patch test 3, about 24 weeks after DPC sensitization. What the treatment or condition label conveys for this sample: therapeutic diphenylcyclopropenone sensitization with weekly scalp DPC. Blood at each patch-test visit was drawn before the patch test was applied. Patients were eligible if aged 18 to 70, diagnosed with alopecia and judged suitable for DPC therapy, and pregnant patients were excluded. Total RNA was extracted from unfractionated whole blood collected in Tempus Blood RNA tubes. The junction shows trimming of 5 bases on V and 5 bases on J, plus 10 bases between the germline ends. Sequences SGHTA (CDR1) and FQGNSA (CDR2) are obtained from the germline V gene. The CDR3 sequence holds 12 residues, the cysteine and phenylalanine included. Of all the DNA, just the CDR3 is kept, 36 bases in frame from base 1.

The library relied on RACE. TCRdb lists the instrument as NextSeq 500. Library preparation attached unique molecular identifiers to individual cDNA molecules for quantitative, reproducible TCR counting. From each blood RNA sample, both TCR alpha and TCR beta chains were sequenced. In the original analysis: A median of approximately 96,000 TCRs per sample was observed, with a range of roughly 20,000 to 700,000. The Decombinator software suite was used to annotate the V, J and CDR3 of the TCR reads. To make PS versus PT1 abundance plots, every sample was subsampled to the same number of TCRs (28,000). Expanded TCRs were defined as absent before sensitization and observed at least eight times at the 2-week time point. TCRdb itself trimmed the public reads at Q25 with fastp, ran MiXCR and retained productive beta chains. Every distinct CDR3 protein forms one entry, paired with its most common genes and DNA. V and J calls and clone size were set by TCRdb, not the authors. Across this sample there are 95,000 to 150,000 distinct CDR3 sequences, with about 11% seen only once. The ten largest clones add up to about 2.4% of the sample.

This TCR was recovered from a woman in her forties or fifties with alopecia areata. Some clones in this sample may be carry-over from other donors' samples. The chain is made from TRBV7-2 and TRBJ2-7, with no confidently assigned D gene. The sequenced sample was whole blood, obtained in connection with sensitization to the hapten diphenylcyclopropenone (DPC). The CDR3 region reads CASSPALNEQYF. The sequenced DNA: TGTGCCAGCAGCCCCGCGTTAAACGAGCAGTACTTC.